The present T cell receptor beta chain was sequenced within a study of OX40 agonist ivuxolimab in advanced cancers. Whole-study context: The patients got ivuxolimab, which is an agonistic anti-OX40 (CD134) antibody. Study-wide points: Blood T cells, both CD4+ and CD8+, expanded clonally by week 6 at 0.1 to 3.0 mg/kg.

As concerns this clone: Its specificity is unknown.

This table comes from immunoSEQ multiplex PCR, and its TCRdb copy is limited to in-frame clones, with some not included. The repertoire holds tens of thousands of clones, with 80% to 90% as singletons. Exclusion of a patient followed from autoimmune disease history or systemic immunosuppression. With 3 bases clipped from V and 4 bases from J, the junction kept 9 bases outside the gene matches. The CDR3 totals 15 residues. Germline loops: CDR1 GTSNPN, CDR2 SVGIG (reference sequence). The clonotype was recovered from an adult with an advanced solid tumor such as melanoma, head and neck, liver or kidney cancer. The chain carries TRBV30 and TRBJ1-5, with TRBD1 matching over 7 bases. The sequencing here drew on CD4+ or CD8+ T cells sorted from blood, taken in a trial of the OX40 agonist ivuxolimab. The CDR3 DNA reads TGTGCCTGGAGCCTGGGACAGAGCTTAAATCAGCCCCAGCATTTT. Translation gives CAWSLGQSLNQPQHF.